The 19 T cell receptor beta chains below come from one sample, sequenced in a study of identical twins. TCRdb processed the 5' RACE reads anew with MiXCR; each CDR3 protein has one entry. The data show approximately 260,000 distinct CDR3 sequences, roughly 8% seen once. The same data also contributed to another study, on yellow fever vaccine responses in identical twins.

The specimen sequenced was CD8+ T cells sorted from blood. The receptor source for this set is a woman aged 18-35 years in good health.

The chain couples TRBV7-9 to TRBJ2-3; D call uncertain. Trimming took 1 base from V and 0 from J, leaving 5 bases between them. The CDR3 extends over 14 amino acids. The germline V gene encodes CDR1 SEHNR and CDR2 FQNEAQ (reference sequence). The CDR3 region is CASSLVKSTDTQYF. The CDR3 bases are TGTGCCAGCAGCTTAGTCAAAAGCACAGATACGCAGTATTTT.

The chain uses TRBV6-4 and TRBJ2-2, with 9 bases that match TRBD2. The CDR3 consists of 15 residues. V dropped 3 bases and J dropped 4; count of bases not matched to a gene: 3. Germline V gene lookup returns CDR1 MRHNA and CDR2 SNTAGT. CDR3 DNA sequence: TGTGCCAGCAGTGATAGCGGGAGCGTCACCGGGGAGCTGTTTTTT. Translation gives CASSDSGSVTGELFF.

This clonotype came up many times. The V call is TRBV4-2, the J call TRBJ2-3, with TRBD2 matching 12 bases. This CDR3 is 14 amino acids long. The junction had 1 base not matched to a gene; V was cut back by 5 bases and J by 4 bases. The V gene's germline CDR1 is LGHNA and CDR2 YNFKEQ. CDR3 residues: CASSSSGGADTQYF. As DNA, the CDR3 is TGTGCCAGCAGCTCTAGCGGGGGGGCAGATACGCAGTATTTT.

This clonotype was counted many times. This chain links TRBV7-2 with TRBJ2-7, with D maybe TRBD1 (5 bases). Germline assignment: CDR1 SGHTA and CDR2 FQGNSA. Trimming shortened V by 6 bases and J by 0 bases, and 15 bases separated the two germline ends. The CDR3 sequence is 15 residues long. Written as DNA, the CDR3 is TGTGCCAGCAGTTTTTTTCAGGGATCCTCCTACGAGCAGTACTTC. This sequence encodes CASSFFQGSSYEQYF.

Only a few counts were recorded for this clonotype. The chain carries TRBV13 and TRBJ2-5; the match to TRBD1 covers 8 bases. Trimming took 4 bases from V and 3 from J; bases not matched to a gene: 1. Germline V gene data show CDR1 as PRHDT and CDR2 as FYEKMQ (reference sequence). The CDR3 spans 13 residues. DNA of the CDR3: TGTGCCAGCAGCTCGGACAGGGAAGAGACCCAGTACTTC. Translating gives CASSSDREETQYF. The variable domain in full, with the rest retrieved from reference TRBV13 and TRBJ2-5, is AAGVIQSPRHLIKEKRETATLKCYPIPRHDTVYWYQQGPGQDPQFLISFYEKMQSDKGSIPDRFSAQQFSDYHSELNMSSLELGDSALYFCASSSDREETQYFGPGTRLLVL.

This clonotype was picked up many times. The chain employs TRBV6-2 or TRBV6-3 and TRBJ2-3; D remains ambiguous. This CDR3 has 16 residues. The germline V gene has CDR1 MNHEY and CDR2 SVGEGT. V was clipped by 6 bases and J by 0 bases, with 16 bases between them. CDR3 DNA: TGTGCCAGCAGACAACTACCCACTTTTAGCACAGATACGCAGTATTTT. This sequence encodes CASRQLPTFSTDTQYF.

At least ten counts were recorded for this clonotype. This chain joins TRBV11-2 and TRBJ2-1; 8 nucleotides match TRBD1. The CDR3 length is 15 residues. The germline gives CDR1 SGHAT, CDR2 FQNNGV. Trimming took 1 base from V and 7 from J; bases not matched to a gene: 6. The CDR3 DNA follows: TGTGCCAGCAGCTTAGCTGGGACAGGTGTGAATGAGCAGTTCTTC. This gives the protein CASSLAGTGVNEQFF.

This clonotype has more than one count but fewer than ten. V gene TRBV24-1 combines with J gene TRBJ1-5, with 8 bases lining up with TRBD1. The V segment lost 9 bases and the J segment 4 bases; nucleotides outside the gene matches: 7. CDR3 length: 14 amino acids. The germline V gene has CDR1 KGHDR and CDR2 SFDVKD. The CDR3 DNA reads TGTGCCACCCCCGGGACAGGTGGAAATCAGCCCCAGCATTTT. Amino acids: CATPGTGGNQPQHF.

This clonotype was seen ten or more times. At one end the junction does not follow the germline gene, possibly because of a read error. As DNA, the CDR3 is TGTGCTAGCAGCTTAAGGACTAGCGGTTCTAACACCGGGGAGCTGTTTTTT. Translating gives CASSLRTSGSNTGELFF. The chain uses TRBV7-7 and TRBJ2-2; 10 nucleotides agree with TRBD2. CDR3 size: 17 residues. Per the germline V gene, CDR1 is SSHAT and CDR2 is FNYEAQ (reference sequence).

V and J are TRBV7-9 and TRBJ2-7, with D perhaps matching TRBD1 or TRBD2 (5 bases each). The CDR3 spans 14 residues. V lost 3 bases and J 7 bases, leaving 16 bases between the germline ends. CDR1 is SEHNR, CDR2 FQNEAQ, per germline (reference sequence). CDR3 DNA: TGTGCCAGCAGCTTTGGGGGAGCCGATTGGGAGCAGTACTTC. This codes for CASSFGGADWEQYF. Combining the CDR3 with reference TRBV7-9 and TRBJ2-7 gives the whole variable domain DTGVSQNPRHKITKRGQNVTFRCDPISEHNRLYWYRQTLGQGPEFLTYFQNEAQLEKSRLLSDRFSAERPKGSFSTLEIQRTEQGDSAMYLCASSFGGADWEQYFGPGTRLTVT.

J is TRBJ2-3 and V is TRBV7-9; the match to TRBD1 covers 7 bases. The ends lost 2 bases at V and 2 bases at J; junction bases unmatched: 4. Germline loops: CDR1 SEHNR, CDR2 FQNEAQ (reference sequence). The CDR3 runs to 15 residues. The CDR3 region is CASSLRQGHTDTQYF. CDR3 DNA: TGTGCCAGCAGCTTACGACAGGGACACACAGATACGCAGTATTTT.

This clonotype appeared many times. The chain combines TRBV11-2 with TRBJ2-1, with D possibly matching TRBD2 (7 bases). Germline values: CDR1 SGHAT, CDR2 FQNNGV. The ends were cut back, 8 bases at V and 8 bases at J, with 10 bases in the middle. There are 11 residues in the CDR3. The CDR3 DNA reads as TGTGCCAGCTGGGGGGGCGATGAGCAGTTCTTC. Translated: CASWGGDEQFF.

The chain carries TRBV7-3 and TRBJ1-2, with D hard to call. This CDR3 has 14 amino acids. V lost 1 base and J lost 4, with 10 bases in between. Germline V CDR1 and CDR2: SGHTA, FQGTGA. For the CDR3, the DNA is TGTGCCAGCAGCTTAAATTTATTGATCTATGGCTACACCTTC. Its protein is CASSLNLLIYGYTF.

This clonotype showed up just a few times. This chain connects TRBV5-4 to TRBJ2-3, with 8 bases that match TRBD2. This CDR3 spans 16 amino acids. Losses at the gene ends were 1 base for V and 3 bases for J; bases not matched to a gene: 7. From germline, CDR1 is SGHNT and CDR2 YYREEE (reference sequence). The CDR3 sequence: CASSLKREQLTDTQYF. DNA for the CDR3: TGTGCCAGCAGCTTGAAGCGGGAGCAGTTGACAGATACGCAGTATTTT.

The chain links TRBV6-5 to TRBJ2-1, with unresolved D. CDR1 is MNHEY and CDR2 is SVGAGI in the germline V gene. This CDR3 has 14 amino acids. V gave up 2 bases and J gave up 9 bases, with 14 bases separating them. The CDR3 DNA follows: TGTGCCAGCAGTTACCTTCTCCCTGATAGTGAGCAGTTCTTC. This sequence encodes CASSYLLPDSEQFF.

This clonotype was seen a handful of times. CDR3 DNA: TGTGCCAGCAGCCAAGAGCGATCCGAGACCCAGTACTTC. Translation: CASSQERSETQYF. The rearrangement uses TRBV3-1 and TRBJ2-5; no firm D call. Trimming removed 0 bases at V and 5 bases at J, with 7 bases between. CDR1 is LGHDT and CDR2 is YNNKEL in the germline V gene (reference sequence). The CDR3 covers 13 residues.

This clonotype was seen at least ten times. The chain couples TRBV5-1 to TRBJ2-7; 9 nucleotides align to TRBD2. Looked up from germline, CDR1 is SGHRS and CDR2 is YFSETQ. The length of the CDR3 is 15 residues. The trim removed 0 bases at V and 5 bases at J, leaving 6 bases unmatched. The CDR3: CASSLGLAGFDEQYF. In DNA, the CDR3 is TGCGCCAGCAGCTTGGGTCTAGCGGGGTTCGACGAGCAGTACTTC.

The table lists this clonotype with many counts. V usage is TRBV28 and J usage is TRBJ2-5; TRBD1 might be the D (5 bases). V was shortened by 6 bases and J by 2 bases, with 16 bases between the two germline ends. Germline V lookup: CDR1 MDHEN, CDR2 SYDVKM. The CDR3 loop spans 15 amino acids. CDR3 loop: CASSLPSTEQETQYF. In nucleotides, the CDR3 is TGTGCCAGCAGCCTCCCCTCGACAGAACAAGAGACCCAGTACTTC.

V usage is TRBV6-2 or TRBV6-3 and J usage is TRBJ2-3; the match to TRBD1 covers 7 bases. This CDR3 region has 15 residues. Unmatched junction bases numbered 7, after V lost 6 bases and J lost 1 base. Germline values: CDR1 MNHEY, CDR2 SVGEGT. The CDR3 DNA sequence: TGTGCCAGCAGGATAAATCAGGGGGGCACAGATACGCAGTATTTT. Protein sequence: CASRINQGGTDTQYF.